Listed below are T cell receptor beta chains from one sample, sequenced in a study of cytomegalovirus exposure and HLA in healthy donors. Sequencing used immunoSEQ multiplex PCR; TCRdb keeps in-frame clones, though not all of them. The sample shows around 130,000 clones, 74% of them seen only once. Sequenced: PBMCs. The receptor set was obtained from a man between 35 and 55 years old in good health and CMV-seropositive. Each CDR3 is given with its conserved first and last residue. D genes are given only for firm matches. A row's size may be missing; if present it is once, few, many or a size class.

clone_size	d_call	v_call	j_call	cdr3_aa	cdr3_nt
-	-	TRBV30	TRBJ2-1	CAWSPLSLYNEQFF	TGTGCCTGGAGCCCACTCTCGCTTTACAATGAGCAGTTCTTC
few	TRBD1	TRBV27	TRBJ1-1	CASSFIPDRANTEAFF	TGTGCCAGCAGTTTTATCCCCGACAGGGCGAACACTGAAGCTTTCTTT
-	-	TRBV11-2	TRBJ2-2	CASSSRQPNTGELFF	TGTGCCAGCAGCTCGCGACAGCCGAACACCGGGGAGCTGTTTTTT
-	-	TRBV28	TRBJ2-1	CASRIQGNRRSGQFF	TGTGCCAGCAGGATACAGGGAAATCGACGGTCCGGGCAGTTCTTC
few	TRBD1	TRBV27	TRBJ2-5	CASSLSWRDRVDQTQYF	TGTGCCAGCAGTTTATCCTGGCGGGACAGGGTTGATCAGACCCAGTACTTC
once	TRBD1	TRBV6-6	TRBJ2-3	CATKTGGTDTQYF	TGTGCCACCAAGACAGGGGGCACAGATACGCAGTATTTT
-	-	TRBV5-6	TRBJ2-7	CASSLNYEQYF	TGTGCCAGCAGCCTAAACTACGAGCAGTACTTC
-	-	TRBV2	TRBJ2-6	CASSVNNGANVLTF	TGTGCCAGCAGTGTAAACAATGGGGCCAACGTCCTGACTTTC
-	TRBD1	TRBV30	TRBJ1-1	CAWRLRDRSANGFF	TGTGCCTGGAGACTGCGGGACAGGTCTGCTAACGGATTCTTT
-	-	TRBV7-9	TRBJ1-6	CASSHPGEPNSPLHF	TGTGCCAGCAGCCACCCCGGGGAGCCTAATTCACCCCTCCACTTT
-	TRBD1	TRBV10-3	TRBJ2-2	CATMDRAPGELFF	TGTGCCACCATGGACAGGGCCCCCGGGGAGCTGTTTTTT
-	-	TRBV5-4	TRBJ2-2	CASSFGGTGELFF	TGTGCCAGCAGCTTCGGGGGAACCGGGGAGCTGTTTTTT
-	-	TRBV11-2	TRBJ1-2	CASSLAGQRYYGYTF	TGTGCCAGCAGCTTGGCAGGACAGCGATACTATGGCTACACCTTC
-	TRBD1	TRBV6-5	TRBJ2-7	CASSIYRGNYEQYF	TGTGCCAGCAGTATCTACAGGGGAAACTACGAGCAGTACTTC
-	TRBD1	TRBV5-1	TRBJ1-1	CASTPGQGNTEAFF	TGCGCCAGCACCCCGGGACAGGGAAACACTGAAGCTTTCTTT
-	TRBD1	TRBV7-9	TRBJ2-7	CASSSTRPPGTGGYEQYF	TGTGCCAGCAGCTCCACTAGGCCTCCCGGGACAGGGGGGTACGAGCAGTACTTC
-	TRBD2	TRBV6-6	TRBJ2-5	CASSYPGLAETQYF	TGTGCCAGCAGTTACCCGGGACTAGCGGAGACCCAGTACTTC
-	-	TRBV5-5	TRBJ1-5	CASSPLAGQPQHF	TGTGCCAGCAGCCCTCTAGCAGGACAGCCCCAGCATTTT
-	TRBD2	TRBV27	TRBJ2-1	CASSSGGSYNEQFF	TGTGCCAGCAGTTCGGGAGGCTCCTACAATGAGCAGTTCTTC
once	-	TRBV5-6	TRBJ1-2	CASILTAGLTPGYTF	TGTGCCAGCATACTCACCGCCGGGTTAACGCCTGGCTACACCTTC
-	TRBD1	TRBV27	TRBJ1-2	CASSLSMGQLNYGYTF	TGTGCCAGCAGTTTATCGATGGGACAGCTAAACTATGGCTACACCTTC
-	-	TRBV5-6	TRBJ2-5	CASSLVKRVSGETQYF	TGTGCCAGCAGCTTGGTCAAGCGGGTCTCAGGAGAGACCCAGTACTTC
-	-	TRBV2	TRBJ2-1	CASKGWPNEQFF	TGTGCCAGCAAGGGGTGGCCCAATGAGCAGTTCTTC
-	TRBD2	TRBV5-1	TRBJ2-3	CASSYRLAGGSTDTQYF	TGCGCCAGCAGCTACCGACTAGCGGGGGGTAGCACAGATACGCAGTATTTT
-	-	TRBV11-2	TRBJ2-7	CASSLVAGAAYEQYF	TGTGCCAGCAGCTTAGTTGCAGGGGCCGCCTACGAGCAGTACTTC
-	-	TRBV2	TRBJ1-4	CASNWDFNEKLFF	TGTGCCAGCAATTGGGACTTTAATGAAAAACTGTTTTTT
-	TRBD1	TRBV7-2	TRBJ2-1	CASSFWTGSDEQFF	TGTGCCAGCAGCTTCTGGACAGGGAGCGATGAGCAGTTCTTC